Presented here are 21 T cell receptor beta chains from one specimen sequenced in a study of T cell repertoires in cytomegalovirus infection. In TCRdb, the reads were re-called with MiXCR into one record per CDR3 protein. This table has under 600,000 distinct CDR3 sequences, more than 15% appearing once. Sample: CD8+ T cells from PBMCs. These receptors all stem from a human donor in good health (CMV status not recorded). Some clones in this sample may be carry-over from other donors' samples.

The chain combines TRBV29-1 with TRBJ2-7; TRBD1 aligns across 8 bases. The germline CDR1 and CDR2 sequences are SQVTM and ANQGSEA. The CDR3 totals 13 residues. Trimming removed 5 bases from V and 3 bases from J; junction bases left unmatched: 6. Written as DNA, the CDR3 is TGCAGCGTTAAGACAGGGGCTGTCTACGAGCAGTACTTC. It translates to CSVKTGAVYEQYF.

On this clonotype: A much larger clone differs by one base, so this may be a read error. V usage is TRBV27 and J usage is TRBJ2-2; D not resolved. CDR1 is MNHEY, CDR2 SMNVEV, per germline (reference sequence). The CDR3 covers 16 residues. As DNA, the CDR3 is TGTGCCGGCAGTTTATCTTGGGCAGAGAACACCGGGGAGCTGTTTTTT. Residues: CAGSLSWAENTGELFF.

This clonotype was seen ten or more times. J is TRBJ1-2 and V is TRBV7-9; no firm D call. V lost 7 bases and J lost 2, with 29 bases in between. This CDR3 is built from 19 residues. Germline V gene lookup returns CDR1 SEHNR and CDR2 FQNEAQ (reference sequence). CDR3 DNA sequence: TGTGCCAGCACCCCAGAAGGGCTGGGTCGACTTTCCGCCAACTATGGCTACACCTTC. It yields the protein CASTPEGLGRLSANYGYTF. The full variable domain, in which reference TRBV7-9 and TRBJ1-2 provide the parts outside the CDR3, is DTGVSQNPRHKITKRGQNVTFRCDPISEHNRLYWYRQTLGQGPEFLTYFQNEAQLEKSRLLSDRFSAERPKGSFSTLEIQRTEQGDSAMYLCASTPEGLGRLSANYGYTFGSGTRLTVV.

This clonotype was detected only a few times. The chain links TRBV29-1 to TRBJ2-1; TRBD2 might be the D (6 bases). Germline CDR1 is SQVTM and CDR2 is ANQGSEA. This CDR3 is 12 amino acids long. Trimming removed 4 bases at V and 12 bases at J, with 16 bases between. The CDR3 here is CSVVPSEGGQFF. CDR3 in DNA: TGCAGCGTTGTTCCATCGGAGGGAGGGCAGTTCTTC.

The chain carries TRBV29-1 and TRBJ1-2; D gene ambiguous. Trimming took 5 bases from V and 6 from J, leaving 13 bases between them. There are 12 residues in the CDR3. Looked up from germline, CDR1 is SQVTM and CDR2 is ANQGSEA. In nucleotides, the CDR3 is TGCAGCGTTCTTAAGGGTAGCGATGGCTACACCTTC. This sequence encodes CSVLKGSDGYTF.

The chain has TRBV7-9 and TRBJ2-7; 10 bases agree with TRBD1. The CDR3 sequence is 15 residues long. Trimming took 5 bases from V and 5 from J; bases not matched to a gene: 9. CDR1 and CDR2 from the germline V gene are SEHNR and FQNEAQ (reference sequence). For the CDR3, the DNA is TGTGCCAGCAGCGAATATCCTGGGACAGGGGACGAGCAGTACTTC. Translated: CASSEYPGTGDEQYF.

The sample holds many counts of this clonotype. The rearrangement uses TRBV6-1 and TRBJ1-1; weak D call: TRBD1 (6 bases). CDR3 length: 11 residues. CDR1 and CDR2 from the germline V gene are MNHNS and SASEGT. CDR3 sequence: CAQGENTEAFF. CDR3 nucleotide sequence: TGTGCACAGGGAGAGAACACTGAAGCTTTCTTT.

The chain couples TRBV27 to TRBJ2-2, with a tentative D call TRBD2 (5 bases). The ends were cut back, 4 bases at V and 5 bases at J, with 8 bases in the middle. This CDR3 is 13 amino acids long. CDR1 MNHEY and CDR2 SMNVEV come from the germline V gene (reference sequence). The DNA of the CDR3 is TGTGCCAGCAGTTCCGGACTTACCGGGGAGCTGTTTTTT. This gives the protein CASSSGLTGELFF.

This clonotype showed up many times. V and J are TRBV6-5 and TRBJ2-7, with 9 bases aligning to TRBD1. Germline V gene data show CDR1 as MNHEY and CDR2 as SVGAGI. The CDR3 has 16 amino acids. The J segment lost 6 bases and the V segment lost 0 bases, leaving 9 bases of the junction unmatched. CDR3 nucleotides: TGTGCCAGCAGTTACTCCCGGGACAGGGCCTCGCTCGAGCAGTACTTC. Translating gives CASSYSRDRASLEQYF.

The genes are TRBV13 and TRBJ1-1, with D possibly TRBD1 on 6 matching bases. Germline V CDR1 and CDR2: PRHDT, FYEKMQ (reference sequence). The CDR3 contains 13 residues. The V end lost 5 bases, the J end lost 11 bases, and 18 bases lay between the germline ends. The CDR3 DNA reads TGTGCCAGCAGCCCCGGGACAACCCTTGGGGCTTTCTTT. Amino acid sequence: CASSPGTTLGAFF. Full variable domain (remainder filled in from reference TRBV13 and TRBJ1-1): AAGVIQSPRHLIKEKRETATLKCYPIPRHDTVYWYQQGPGQDPQFLISFYEKMQSDKGSIPDRFSAQQFSDYHSELNMSSLELGDSALYFCASSPGTTLGAFFGQGTRLTVV.

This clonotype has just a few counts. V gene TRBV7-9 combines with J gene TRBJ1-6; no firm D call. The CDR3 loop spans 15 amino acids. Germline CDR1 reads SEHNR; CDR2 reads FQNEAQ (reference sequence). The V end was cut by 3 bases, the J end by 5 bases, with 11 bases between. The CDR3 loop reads CASSFQAGNNSPLHF. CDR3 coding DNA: TGTGCCAGCAGCTTTCAGGCCGGGAATAATTCACCCCTCCACTTT. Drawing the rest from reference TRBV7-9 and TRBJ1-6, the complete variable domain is DTGVSQNPRHKITKRGQNVTFRCDPISEHNRLYWYRQTLGQGPEFLTYFQNEAQLEKSRLLSDRFSAERPKGSFSTLEIQRTEQGDSAMYLCASSFQAGNNSPLHFGNGTRLTVT.

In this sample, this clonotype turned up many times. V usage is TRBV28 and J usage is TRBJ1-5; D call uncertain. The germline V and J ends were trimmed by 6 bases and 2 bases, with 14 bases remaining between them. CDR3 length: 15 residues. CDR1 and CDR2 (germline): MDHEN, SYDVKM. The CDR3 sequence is CASRESQPRNQPQHF. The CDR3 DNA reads TGTGCCAGCAGAGAAAGTCAGCCCCGCAATCAGCCCCAGCATTTT.

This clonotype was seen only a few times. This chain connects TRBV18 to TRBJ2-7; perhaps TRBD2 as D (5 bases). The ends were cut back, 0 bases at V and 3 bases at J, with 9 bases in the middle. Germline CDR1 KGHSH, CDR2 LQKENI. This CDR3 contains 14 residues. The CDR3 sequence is CASSPPSGNYEQYF. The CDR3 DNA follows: TGTGCCAGCTCACCACCAAGCGGAAACTACGAGCAGTACTTC.

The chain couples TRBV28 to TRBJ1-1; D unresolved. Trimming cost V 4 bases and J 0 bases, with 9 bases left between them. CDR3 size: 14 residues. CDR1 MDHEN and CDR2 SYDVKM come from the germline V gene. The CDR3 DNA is TGTGCCAGCAGTTCGACAAGGCTGAACACTGAAGCTTTCTTT. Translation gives CASSSTRLNTEAFF.

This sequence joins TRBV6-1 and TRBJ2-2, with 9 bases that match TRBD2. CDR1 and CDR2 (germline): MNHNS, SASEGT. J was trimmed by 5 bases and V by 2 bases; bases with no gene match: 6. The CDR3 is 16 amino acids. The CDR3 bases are TGTGCCAGCAGTGAACTAGCGGGGAGGGGGACCGGGGAGCTGTTTTTT. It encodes CASSELAGRGTGELFF.

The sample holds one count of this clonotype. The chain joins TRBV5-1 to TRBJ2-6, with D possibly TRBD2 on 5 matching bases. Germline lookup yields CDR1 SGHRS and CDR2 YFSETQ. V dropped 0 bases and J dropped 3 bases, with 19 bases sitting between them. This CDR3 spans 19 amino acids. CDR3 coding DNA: TGCGCCAGCAGCTTGGTTCGGGATCTTCTTTTCAGTGGGGCCAACGTCCTGACTTTC. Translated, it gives CASSLVRDLLFSGANVLTF.

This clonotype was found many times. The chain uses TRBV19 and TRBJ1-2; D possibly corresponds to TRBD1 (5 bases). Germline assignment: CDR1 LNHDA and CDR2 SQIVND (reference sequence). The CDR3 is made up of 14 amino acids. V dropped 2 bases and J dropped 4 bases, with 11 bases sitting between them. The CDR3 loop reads CASSILGAGYGYTF. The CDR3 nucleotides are TGTGCCAGTAGTATATTAGGGGCCGGCTATGGCTACACCTTC. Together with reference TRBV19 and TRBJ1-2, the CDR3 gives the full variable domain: DGGITQSPKYLFRKEGQNVTLSCEQNLNHDAMYWYRQDPGQGLRLIYYSQIVNDFQKGDIAEGYSVSREKKESFPLTVTSAQKNPTAFYLCASSILGAGYGYTFGSGTRLTVV.

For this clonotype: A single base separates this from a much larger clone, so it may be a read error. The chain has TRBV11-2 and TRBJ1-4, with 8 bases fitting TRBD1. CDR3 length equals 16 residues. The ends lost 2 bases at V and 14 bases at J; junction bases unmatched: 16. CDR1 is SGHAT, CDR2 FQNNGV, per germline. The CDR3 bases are TGTGCCAGCAGCTTATTTCGGACAGGGCTAAAAATGGGGCTGTTTTTT. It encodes CASSLFRTGLKMGLFF.

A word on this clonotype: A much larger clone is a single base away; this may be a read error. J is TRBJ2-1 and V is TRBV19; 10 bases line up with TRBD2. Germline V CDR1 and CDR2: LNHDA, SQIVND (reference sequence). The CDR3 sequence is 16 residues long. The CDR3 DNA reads TGTGCCAGTAGCGTGACAGCGGGAGGGCCGTATAATGTGCAGTTCTTC. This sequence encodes CASSVTAGGPYNVQFF.

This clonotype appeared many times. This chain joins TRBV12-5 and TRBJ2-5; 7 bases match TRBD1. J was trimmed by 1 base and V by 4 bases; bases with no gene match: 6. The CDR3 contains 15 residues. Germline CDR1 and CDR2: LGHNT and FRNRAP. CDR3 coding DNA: TGTGCTAGTGGTTCTCGACAGGGTTCCCAAGAGACCCAGTACTTC. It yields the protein CASGSRQGSQETQYF.

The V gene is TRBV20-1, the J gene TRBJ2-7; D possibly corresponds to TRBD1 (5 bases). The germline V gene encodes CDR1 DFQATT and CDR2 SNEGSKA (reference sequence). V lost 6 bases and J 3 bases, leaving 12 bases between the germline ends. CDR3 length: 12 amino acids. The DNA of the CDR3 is TGCAGTGCGCCGACAGTCCTCTACGAGCAGTACTTC. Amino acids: CSAPTVLYEQYF.